A single sample is the source of the 3 T cell receptor beta chains below, sequenced in a study of blood T cell repertoires in COVID-19. Libraries were prepared by immunoSEQ multiplex PCR; TCRdb keeps only in-frame clonotypes and omits some of them. The sample has roughly 210,000 clones; around 86% are singletons. The sample consisted of PBMCs or T cells enriched from blood (not recorded which). The receptors stem from a man between 25 and 39 years old in a cohort exposed to, infected with or recovered from COVID-19 (not recorded which).

This chain connects TRBV7-9 to TRBJ1-2; no reliable D call. Germline V lookup: CDR1 SEHNR, CDR2 FQNEAQ (reference sequence). The V end was cut by 5 bases, the J end by 2 bases, with 12 bases between. The CDR3 extends over 14 amino acids. The chain's CDR3 is CASSPREVNYGYTF. The CDR3 DNA reads as TGTGCCAGCAGCCCTAGGGAGGTGAACTATGGCTACACCTTC.

This chain connects TRBV19 to TRBJ2-7, with a possible D match to TRBD1 (6 bases). The CDR3 contains 15 residues. Germline CDR1 is LNHDA and CDR2 is SQIVND (reference sequence). Trimming shortened V by 5 bases and J by 0 bases, and 14 bases separated the two germline ends. As DNA, the CDR3 is TGTGCCAGTAGTGAGGGACAAGCATACTCCTACGAGCAGTACTTC. This translates into CASSEGQAYSYEQYF.

In its sample, this clone was seen once. The gene calls are TRBV5-1 and TRBJ1-1; 9 bases line up with TRBD1. The length of the CDR3 is 14 residues. The ends lost 4 bases at V and 1 base at J; junction bases unmatched: 2. In germline, CDR1 is SGHRS, CDR2 YFSETQ. The CDR3 DNA follows: TGCGCCAGCAGCCGGGACAGGGCGAACACTGAAGCTTTCTTT. This encodes CASSRDRANTEAFF.